The next 13 T cell receptor beta chains were all read from a single sample in a study of vaccination and CD4 T cells after COVID-19 (dated 2022 in TCRdb). Interpreted using the paper, the treatment or condition label stands for: approximately nine-day PBMC culture with coronavirus spike peptide pools or control peptides (ViraFEST assay). Library preparation was by PCR. The sequencer was an Illumina iSeq 100. TCR sequencing of DNA from cultured CD4+ T cells used the Oncomine TCR Beta short-read assay at the Johns Hopkins FTIC core. TCRdb reprocessing: public reads trimmed at Q25 with fastp, clones called with MiXCR, in-frame beta chains kept. Each CDR3 protein appears once, grouped with its most common genes and DNA. This sample comprises some 12,000 distinct CDR3 sequences, about 61% of them detected only once. The ten largest clones add up to just over 7% of the sample. No antigen has been identified for these receptors.

The specimen comprised CD4+ T cells from blood, cultured in vitro, sampled before SARS-CoV-2 vaccination. These receptors all stem from a human donor who had recovered from COVID-19.

This clonotype turned up a few times. V is TRBV20-1 and J is TRBJ2-1; D is unresolved. The CDR3 runs to 16 residues. Germline lookup yields CDR1 DFQATT and CDR2 SNEGSKA (reference sequence). Deletions cut 4 bases from V and 3 bases from J, with 19 bases between. The CDR3 bases are TGCAGTGCTAACCCAGGTGGAGTGTCTGGCTACAATGAGCAGTTCTTC. Amino acid sequence: CSANPGGVSGYNEQFF.

The chain recombines TRBV7-9 with TRBJ1-1; D call uncertain. Germline V CDR1 and CDR2: SEHNR, FQNEAQ (reference sequence). The CDR3 length is 13 residues. Trimming shortened V by 5 bases and J by 5 bases, and 12 bases separated the two germline ends. The CDR3 loop reads CASSPSAVTEAFF. DNA for the CDR3: TGTGCCAGCAGCCCCAGTGCCGTGACTGAAGCTTTCTTT.

The chain combines TRBV2 with TRBJ2-3, with D possibly matching TRBD2 (6 bases). The CDR3 length is 14 residues. Looked up from germline, CDR1 is SNHLY and CDR2 is FYNNEI. V was pared by 6 bases and J by 1 base, with 11 bases between. CDR3 coding DNA: TGTGCCAGCAGGAATTGGGAGGGCACAGATACGCAGTATTTT. Translating it yields CASRNWEGTDTQYF.

This clonotype appeared a few times. The V gene is TRBV25-1, the J gene TRBJ1-5; tentatively, D is TRBD1 (6 bases). With 6 bases removed from V and 3 bases from J, the gap between germline ends came to 9 bases. Germline CDR1 reads MGHDK; CDR2 reads SYGVNS. This CDR3 contains 13 residues. Written as DNA, the CDR3 is TGTGCCAGCAGCCCAGGGGCCAATCAGCCCCAGCATTTT. It encodes CASSPGANQPQHF.

The CDR3 nucleotides are TGTGCCAGCAGCTCCAGTCGGACAGGGGGCAATGAGCAGTTCTTC. It is translated as CASSSSRTGGNEQFF. V is TRBV7-9 and J is TRBJ2-1; 10 positions match TRBD1. Unmatched junction bases numbered 6, after V lost 4 bases and J lost 6 bases. CDR1 and CDR2 from the germline V gene are SEHNR and FQNEAQ (reference sequence). The CDR3 spans 15 residues.

This clonotype turned up a few times. The chain carries TRBV20-1 and TRBJ1-3, with no clear D. The germline V gene encodes CDR1 DFQATT and CDR2 SNEGSKA (reference sequence). The V gene lost 7 bases and the J gene lost 0 bases, with 10 bases spanning the gap. The CDR3 is 13 amino acids. CDR3 in DNA: TGCAGTGGCCGTTCGAACTCTGGAAACACCATATATTTT. Residues: CSGRSNSGNTIYF.

This chain uses TRBV9 with TRBJ1-5, with D perhaps TRBD1 (5 bases). This CDR3 spans 15 amino acids. Germline V gene sequence: CDR1 SGDLS, CDR2 YYNGEE. The V end lost 0 bases, the J end lost 2 bases, and 9 bases lay between the germline ends. This chain's CDR3 is CASSVEPQGNQPQHF. DNA of the CDR3: TGTGCCAGCAGCGTAGAGCCACAGGGCAATCAGCCCCAGCATTTT.

J is TRBJ2-3 and V is TRBV20-1; TRBD1 is a possible D gene (5 bases). This CDR3 is built from 16 residues. Trimming shortened V by 0 bases and J by 0 bases, and 13 bases separated the two germline ends. Germline assignment: CDR1 DFQATT and CDR2 SNEGSKA (reference sequence). The CDR3, as DNA: TGCAGTGCTAGAGAGGGGCTAGACGTCAGCACAGATACGCAGTATTTT. Residues: CSAREGLDVSTDTQYF.

This clonotype has only one observation. The chain links TRBV21-1 to TRBJ1-6. TRBV21-1 is a pseudogene segment. The CDR3 is 16 residues long. The CDR3 coding sequence is TGTGCCAGCAGCGTAGCTTCGATCTCCTATAATTCACCCCTCCACTTT. The encoded protein is CASSVASISYNSPLHF.

This chain uses TRBV28 with TRBJ1-1, with TRBD1 matching over 9 bases. V lost 6 bases, J lost 4 bases, and 12 bases stayed unmatched. The CDR3 is 16 amino acids. Germline V CDR1 and CDR2: MDHEN, SYDVKM. CDR3 in amino acids: CASSPPLGQGVTEAFF. CDR3 coding DNA: TGTGCCAGCAGCCCGCCCCTGGGACAGGGAGTCACTGAAGCTTTCTTT.

This chain links TRBV2 with TRBJ2-5; D remains ambiguous. V gave up 7 bases and J gave up 0 bases, with 6 bases separating them. Germline V lookup: CDR1 SNHLY, CDR2 FYNNEI. There are 12 residues in the CDR3. The CDR3 reads CASTRDQETQYF. The CDR3 nucleotides read TGTGCCAGCACGCGAGACCAAGAGACCCAGTACTTC. The complete variable domain, with remaining parts taken from reference TRBV2 and TRBJ2-5, reads EPEVTQTPSHQVTQMGQEVILRCVPISNHLYFYWYRQILGQKVEFLVSFYNNEISEKSEIFDDQFSVERPDGSNFTLKIRSTKLEDSAMYFCASTRDQETQYFGPGTRLLVL.

J is TRBJ2-2 and V is TRBV19, with 13 positions matching TRBD2. CDR3 size: 16 residues. Germline V lookup: CDR1 LNHDA, CDR2 SQIVND (reference sequence). V was clipped by 7 bases and J by 1 base; unmatched bases: 3. The CDR3 nucleotides are TGTGCCAGTACCAGGACTAGCGGGAGGAACACCGGGGAGCTGTTTTTT. Protein sequence: CASTRTSGRNTGELFF.

This clonotype was detected once. The rearrangement joins TRBV5-4 to TRBJ2-2, with TRBD2 matching 10 bases. With 0 bases clipped from V and 5 bases from J, the junction kept 7 bases outside the gene matches. Germline CDR1 is SGHNT and CDR2 is YYREEE (reference sequence). The CDR3 is 17 amino acids. The CDR3 spells CASSLELAGVWTGELFF. The CDR3 DNA follows: TGTGCCAGCAGCTTGGAGCTAGCGGGAGTGTGGACCGGGGAGCTGTTTTTT.